These 6 T cell receptor beta chains were sequenced from one sample in a study of blood T cell repertoires in COVID-19 (dated by TCRdb to about 2020). The method behind the library was the immunoSEQ multiplex PCR assay. This immuneACCESS table, as held by TCRdb, lists in-frame sequences with V and J called but not all clones. Of the missing ones, under half trace to an unresolved V gene in checked studies; the others have no known cause. This sample comprises roughly 700,000 clones, around 89% of them detected only once. Approximately 0.25% of the sample is taken by the ten largest. Sequencing used peripheral blood. These receptors all stem from a woman younger than 30 with acute or convalescent COVID-19.

The gene calls are TRBV5-1 and TRBJ2-1; 7 bases match TRBD2. Germline V gene data show CDR1 as SGHRS and CDR2 as YFSETQ. V dropped 5 bases and J dropped 7; count of bases not matched to a gene: 9. The CDR3 has 14 amino acids. The CDR3 loop reads CASSKVGGRNEQFF. CDR3 coding DNA: TGCGCCAGCAGTAAAGTGGGGGGGAGGAATGAGCAGTTCTTC.

J is TRBJ1-5 and V is TRBV15; perhaps TRBD1 as D (5 bases). Trimming cost V 5 bases and J 9 bases, with 11 bases left between them. CDR1 is LNHNV, CDR2 YYDKDF, per germline (reference sequence). This CDR3 region has 12 residues. The CDR3 here is CATSQGLGPQHF. CDR3 coding DNA: TGTGCCACCAGCCAGGGTCTGGGGCCCCAGCATTTT.

The chain uses TRBV9 and TRBJ1-2; no definite D call. Germline CDR1 reads SGDLS; CDR2 reads YYNGEE. The CDR3 sequence is 15 residues long. V shed 3 bases and J shed 7 bases, with 19 bases lying between them. The CDR3 sequence: CASSGTAGGFFGYTF. As DNA, the CDR3 is TGTGCCAGCAGCGGCACAGCAGGAGGGTTTTTTGGCTACACCTTC. Together with reference TRBV9 and TRBJ1-2, the CDR3 gives the full variable domain: DSGVTQTPKHLITATGQRVTLRCSPRSGDLSVYWYQQSLDQGLQFLIQYYNGEERAKGNILERFSAQQFPDLHSELNLSSLELGDSALYFCASSGTAGGFFGYTFGSGTRLTVV.

This chain links TRBV2 with TRBJ2-2; tentative D call: TRBD2 (6 bases). The V gene's germline CDR1 is SNHLY and CDR2 FYNNEI. Trimming stripped 5 bases from V and 7 bases from J, with 26 bases between. The CDR3 spans 18 residues. The CDR3 nucleotides are TGTGCCAGCAGTCCGACATTCCTCGGATTACGGAGGGGCGGGGAGCTGTTTTTT. Its translation is CASSPTFLGLRRGGELFF.

This clone was detected only a few times. V and J are TRBV6-4 and TRBJ1-2; tentatively, D is TRBD1 (5 bases). There are 13 residues in the CDR3. CDR1 is MRHNA and CDR2 is SNTAGT in the germline V gene. Trimming shortened V by 0 bases and J by 8 bases, and 10 bases separated the two germline ends. CDR3 sequence reads: CASSDSGGVGYTF. CDR3 in DNA: TGTGCCAGCAGTGACTCCGGAGGGGTGGGCTACACCTTC.

The V gene is TRBV9, the J gene TRBJ2-2, with TRBD1 matching 9 bases. Germline lookup yields CDR1 SGDLS and CDR2 YYNGEE. Trimming cost V 3 bases and J 6 bases; bases outside gene matches: 9. The CDR3 has 16 residues. CDR3 sequence: CASSAPGQGGSGELFF. For the CDR3, the DNA is TGTGCCAGCAGCGCACCGGGACAGGGAGGTTCCGGGGAGCTGTTTTTT.